A selection of T cell receptor beta chains follows, all from one sample in a study of T cells in Graves' hyperthyroidism and ophthalmopathy. TCRdb reprocessed the multiplex PCR reads via MiXCR and lists one record per CDR3 protein. The table includes a few hundred thousand distinct CDR3 sequences, just over 45% detected once. The sequencing sample was made of peripheral blood or thyroid tissue (not recorded which). These receptors originate from an adult woman with Graves' disease, either hyperthyroidism or ophthalmopathy (not recorded which). CDR3s include the opening cysteine and the closing phenylalanine or tryptophan. Fields, in order: D gene, V gene, clone size, J gene, CDR3 protein, CDR3 DNA. A D gene is named only where the DNA matches it firmly. Size tells how often a clone was seen (once, few, many) or the class of an expanded clone, and some rows leave it out.

D: -; V: TRBV7-9; size: -; J: TRBJ1-2; CDR3: CASSHNGFGYTF; DNA: TGTGCCAGCAGCCATAACGGATTCGGCTACACCTTC
D: -; V: TRBV2; size: many; J: TRBJ2-7; CDR3: CASRALTFKATPVDEQYF; DNA: TGTGCCAGCAGAGCCCTGACCTTCAAAGCTACGCCTGTCGACGAGCAGTACTTC
D: -; V: TRBV7-9; size: few; J: TRBJ1-4; CDR3: CASSLEGRGTNEKLFF; DNA: TGTGCCAGCAGCTTAGAAGGACGCGGGACAAATGAAAAACTGTTTTTT
D: -; V: TRBV7-9; size: few; J: TRBJ1-2; CDR3: CASSIGTAGNTF; DNA: TGTGCCAGCAGCATCGGGACCGCTGGAAACACCTTC
D: -; V: TRBV6-2/TRBV6-3; size: many; J: TRBJ2-5; CDR3: CASSVTGSRETQYF; DNA: TGTGCCAGCAGTGTCACTGGGTCGAGAGAGACCCAGTACTTC
D: -; V: TRBV24-1; size: many; J: TRBJ2-2; CDR3: CAADSREGTGELFF; DNA: TGTGCCGCCGACAGTAGGGAAGGTACCGGGGAGCTGTTTTTT
D: -; V: TRBV7-2; size: -; J: TRBJ1-1; CDR3: CASRNTGFSRMAEAFF; DNA: TGTGCCAGCAGAAATACAGGGTTTTCGAGAATGGCTGAAGCTTTCTTT
D: -; V: TRBV10-3; size: -; J: TRBJ2-7; CDR3: CAISENVQYEQYF; DNA: TGTGCCATCAGTGAGAATGTCCAATACGAGCAGTACTTC
D: TRBD1; V: TRBV6-6; size: -; J: TRBJ1-5; CDR3: CASSWDRKAIYSNQPQHF; DNA: TGTGCCAGCAGTTGGGACAGGAAAGCAATATATAGCAATCAGCCCCAGCATTTT
D: -; V: TRBV2; size: many; J: TRBJ2-2; CDR3: CASSETMGQWLFF; DNA: TGTGCCAGCAGTGAAACTATGGGGCAGTGGCTGTTTTTT
D: TRBD1; V: TRBV29-1; size: many; J: TRBJ1-2; CDR3: CSVGGTAF; DNA: TGCAGCGTGGGTGGGACAGCCTTC
D: -; V: TRBV9; size: many; J: TRBJ2-5; CDR3: CASSVARGWGETQYF; DNA: TGTGCCAGCAGCGTAGCTCGCGGATGGGGAGAGACCCAGTACTTC
D: -; V: TRBV14; size: -; J: TRBJ1-4; CDR3: CASSQRLRTNEKLFF; DNA: TGTGCCAGCAGCCAACGACTTAGGACTAATGAAAAACTGTTTTTT
D: -; V: TRBV10-3; size: -; J: TRBJ1-6; CDR3: CAISESFRKDNSPLHF; DNA: TGTGCCATCAGTGAGTCGTTCAGGAAGGACAATTCACCCCTCCACTTT
D: -; V: TRBV5-6; size: many; J: TRBJ2-7; CDR3: CASSLSPVYSYEQYF; DNA: TGTGCCAGCAGCTTGTCGCCGGTCTACTCCTACGAGCAGTACTTC
D: TRBD2; V: TRBV29-1; size: many; J: TRBJ2-3; CDR3: CSVNLSGRPGDTQYF; DNA: TGCAGCGTCAACCTTAGCGGGAGGCCAGGAGATACGCAGTATTTT
D: -; V: TRBV6-2/TRBV6-3; size: many; J: TRBJ2-7; CDR3: CASSYSPTTTYEQYF; DNA: TGTGCCAGCAGTTACTCGCCGACTACGACCTACGAGCAGTACTTC
D: -; V: TRBV30; size: few; J: TRBJ1-3; CDR3: CAWNRGGSGNTIYF; DNA: TGTGCCTGGAACCGCGGGGGCTCTGGAAACACCATATATTTT
D: -; V: TRBV7-9; size: -; J: TRBJ2-6; CDR3: CASSWGTGSF; DNA: -
D: -; V: TRBV3-1; size: -; J: TRBJ1-1; CDR3: CASSQVGITEAFF; DNA: TGTGCCAGCAGCCAAGTGGGGATCACTGAAGCTTTCTTT
D: TRBD1; V: TRBV19; size: -; J: TRBJ1-5; CDR3: CATRFKDRVIQPQHF; DNA: TGTGCCACCCGGTTCAAAGACAGGGTCATCCAGCCCCAGCATTTT
D: -; V: TRBV15; size: many; J: TRBJ2-5; CDR3: CATSRVPTQETQYF; DNA: TGTGCCACCAGCAGAGTGCCCACACAAGAGACCCAGTACTTC